These 20 T cell receptor beta chains were sequenced from one sample in a study of cytomegalovirus exposure and HLA in healthy donors (dated by TCRdb to the late 2010s). Library creation used the immunoSEQ multiplex PCR assay. The multiplex PCR relied on a mix of 60 forward primers for TCR Vbeta segments and 13 reverse primers for TCR Jbeta segments. TCRdb holds this immuneACCESS table with in-frame rearrangements only. Some clones are missing; in checked studies, unresolved V genes explain under half, and the rest has no known cause. Recorded for this sample are about 100,000 clones; 78% of them occurred a single time. The ten largest account for under 0.8% of the sample. Sequencing input: PBMCs. These receptor sequences come from a woman in her sixties or seventies in good health and CMV-seronegative.

The V gene is TRBV27, the J gene TRBJ2-5; D uncertain. There are 14 residues in the CDR3. Trimming pared 0 bases from V and 2 bases from J, leaving 7 bases between. Germline V gives CDR1 MNHEY, CDR2 SMNVEV (reference sequence). The CDR3 here is CASSLSPLQETQYF. Here the CDR3 DNA reads TGTGCCAGCAGTTTATCCCCCCTACAAGAGACCCAGTACTTC.

The V and J genes are TRBV13 and TRBJ2-5; D is ambiguous. The CDR3 spans 12 residues. Germline V gene lookup returns CDR1 PRHDT and CDR2 FYEKMQ (reference sequence). V lost 4 bases and J lost 1, with 4 bases in between. Here the CDR3 reads CASSSLQETQYF. Written as DNA, the CDR3 is TGTGCCAGCAGCTCCCTCCAAGAGACCCAGTACTTC. Filled out from reference TRBV13 and TRBJ2-5, the complete variable domain reads AAGVIQSPRHLIKEKRETATLKCYPIPRHDTVYWYQQGPGQDPQFLISFYEKMQSDKGSIPDRFSAQQFSDYHSELNMSSLELGDSALYFCASSSLQETQYFGPGTRLLVL.

The chain carries TRBV7-9 and TRBJ2-7; D is ambiguous. CDR3 length: 13 residues. Per germline, CDR1 SEHNR and CDR2 FQNEAQ (reference sequence). Trimming stripped 6 bases from V and 2 bases from J, with 11 bases between. CDR3 DNA sequence: TGTGCCAGCAGACCAGAAGTGACCTACGAGCAGTACTTC. Encoded protein: CASRPEVTYEQYF.

The V call is TRBV6-5, the J call TRBJ2-1, with D possibly TRBD1 on 5 matching bases. CDR3 length: 11 residues. V lost 8 bases and J 6 bases, leaving 8 bases between the germline ends. CDR1 and CDR2 from the germline V gene are MNHEY and SVGAGI. DNA for the CDR3: TGTGCCAGCGTTCAGGGCAATGAGCAGTTCTTC. Translated, it gives CASVQGNEQFF.

CDR3: CASTGNPSGQGKNIQYF. The CDR3 DNA reads as TGTGCCAGTACGGGGAATCCTTCGGGGCAGGGGAAAAACATTCAGTACTTC. The chain uses TRBV19 and TRBJ2-4, with D maybe TRBD1 (6 bases). In germline, CDR1 is LNHDA, CDR2 SQIVND (reference sequence). This CDR3 spans 17 amino acids. Trimming took 7 bases from V and 4 from J, leaving 23 bases between them.

This chain uses TRBV5-1 with TRBJ2-1, with D perhaps TRBD1 (5 bases). Trimming removed 4 bases from V and 3 bases from J, with 11 bases in between. CDR3 length: 14 amino acids. Germline CDR1 and CDR2: SGHRS and YFSETQ. CDR3 loop: CASSGASRYNEQFF. The CDR3 region has the DNA TGCGCCAGCAGCGGGGCTTCTCGCTACAATGAGCAGTTCTTC.

This rearrangement joins TRBV6-5 to TRBJ2-1, with D perhaps matching TRBD2 (5 bases). This CDR3 is built from 16 residues. Germline V lookup: CDR1 MNHEY, CDR2 SVGAGI. Trimming cost V 2 bases and J 1 base, with 12 bases left between them. The DNA for the CDR3 is TGTGCCAGCAGTTACGCCTCGGGGTTTTCCTACAATGAGCAGTTCTTC. Translation gives CASSYASGFSYNEQFF.

The genes are TRBV7-2 and TRBJ2-7; 13 bases fit TRBD2. The V segment lost 4 bases and the J segment 2 bases; nucleotides outside the gene matches: 2. The germline gives CDR1 SGHTA, CDR2 FQGNSA. The CDR3 has 15 amino acids. The CDR3 DNA sequence: TGTGCCAGCAGCTCGGGACTAGCGGGAACCTACGAGCAGTACTTC. Amino acids: CASSSGLAGTYEQYF.

This sequence joins TRBV14 and TRBJ2-7, with 7 bases that match TRBD1. V lost 5 bases and J lost 4; bases outside the gene matches: 11. Germline-derived CDR1 and CDR2 are SGHDN and FVKESK. The length of the CDR3 is 15 residues. CDR3 loop: CASSSTRQGPYEQYF. The CDR3 DNA is TGTGCCAGCAGCTCCACCCGACAGGGACCTTACGAGCAGTACTTC.

The rearrangement uses TRBV6-1 and TRBJ1-5, with D unresolved. Germline loops: CDR1 MNHNS, CDR2 SASEGT. The length of the CDR3 is 14 residues. Trimming took off 2 bases at V and 7 bases at J, with 12 bases between the two ends. The CDR3 here is CASSESARLQPQHF. For the CDR3, the DNA is TGTGCCAGCAGTGAATCTGCGCGGCTCCAGCCCCAGCATTTT.

This CDR3 is CASSRQGARTEAFF. The CDR3 DNA sequence: TGTGCCAGCAGTAGACAGGGGGCTCGGACTGAAGCTTTCTTT. J is TRBJ1-1 and V is TRBV5-8; TRBD1 agrees at 10 bases. V gave up 5 bases and J gave up 5 bases; unmatched junction bases: 6. Germline CDR1 is SGHTS and CDR2 is YDEGEE. The CDR3 length is 14 residues. The variable domain in full, with the rest retrieved from reference TRBV5-8 and TRBJ1-1, is EAGVTQSPTHLIKTRGQQATLRCSPISGHTSVYWYQQALGLGLQFLLWYDEGEERNRGNFPPRFSGRQFPNYSSELNVNALELEDSALYLCASSRQGARTEAFFGQGTRLTVV.

The chain links TRBV28 to TRBJ2-7; 8 bases fit TRBD1. Unmatched junction bases numbered 8, after V lost 6 bases and J lost 4 bases. The CDR3 spans 14 residues. Germline assignment: CDR1 MDHEN and CDR2 SYDVKM. This CDR3 is CASSSPGQAYEQYF. Here the CDR3 DNA reads TGTGCCAGCAGCTCACCGGGACAGGCGTACGAGCAGTACTTC.

For the CDR3, the DNA is TGTGCCTGGAGTCGGACTCGGGGCTACACCTTC. It specifies CAWSRTRGYTF. V gene TRBV30 combines with J gene TRBJ1-2; D gene uncertain. CDR3 size: 11 residues. CDR1 GTSNPN and CDR2 SVGIG come from the germline V gene (reference sequence). With 2 bases removed from V and 8 bases from J, the gap between germline ends came to 9 bases.

The J gene is TRBJ2-3, the V gene TRBV10-3; D may be TRBD2 (7 bases). CDR1 and CDR2 from the germline V gene are ENHRY and SYGVKD. The CDR3 covers 14 residues. In DNA, the CDR3 is TGTGCAGGAGGAGGGGGGGCTAGCACAGATACGCAGTATTTT. It translates to CAGGGGASTDTQYF.

V and J are TRBV14 and TRBJ1-2; 7 nucleotides line up with TRBD1. Looked up from germline, CDR1 is SGHDN and CDR2 is FVKESK. J lost 8 bases, V lost 5 bases, and 8 bases had no gene match. This CDR3 is 13 amino acids long. Here the CDR3 DNA reads TGTGCCAGCAGCTACGACAGGGTATTAGGCTACACCTTC. This sequence encodes CASSYDRVLGYTF.

The chain links TRBV6-5 to TRBJ1-3; tentatively, D is TRBD1 (5 bases). Trimming removed 5 bases from V and 0 bases from J, with 8 bases in between. CDR1 and CDR2 from the germline V gene are MNHEY and SVGAGI. The CDR3 length is 14 residues. The CDR3 loop reads CASSTGASGNTIYF. CDR3 DNA sequence: TGTGCCAGCAGTACAGGCGCCTCTGGAAACACCATATATTTT.

The chain uses TRBV6-1 and TRBJ1-2, with TRBD1 matching 7 bases. The CDR3 contains 12 residues. CDR1 MNHNS and CDR2 SASEGT come from the germline V gene. With V trimmed by 6 bases and J by 5 bases, 3 bases remained unmatched. Written as DNA, the CDR3 is TGTGCCAGCAGGGACAGGCCGTATGGCTACACCTTC. Translation gives CASRDRPYGYTF.

The chain couples TRBV28 to TRBJ2-1; 8 positions match TRBD1. This CDR3 region has 16 residues. Germline values: CDR1 MDHEN, CDR2 SYDVKM. With V trimmed by 4 bases and J by 6 bases, 11 bases remained unmatched. CDR3 nucleotides: TGTGCCAGCAGTTCAGGGGGCGGGGTGAGGGGCAATGAGCAGTTCTTC. Its translation: CASSSGGGVRGNEQFF.

The V and J genes are TRBV28 and TRBJ2-7, with 8 nucleotides matching TRBD2. With 3 bases clipped from V and 5 bases from J, the junction kept 9 bases outside the gene matches. This CDR3 spans 15 amino acids. CDR1 is MDHEN and CDR2 is SYDVKM in the germline V gene. The CDR3, as DNA: TGTGCCAGCAGTTTTGACGGGAGGGCCATACACGAGCAGTACTTC. It specifies CASSFDGRAIHEQYF.

The chain joins TRBV28 to TRBJ1-1; 9 bases fit TRBD1. Looked up from germline, CDR1 is MDHEN and CDR2 is SYDVKM. V lost 7 bases and J lost 10; bases outside the gene matches: 22. This CDR3 comprises 17 residues. The CDR3 DNA reads as TGTGCCAGCACATCCTTTGGGAACCGCGGACAGGGGAAAATAGCTTTCTTT. It codes for CASTSFGNRGQGKIAFF.